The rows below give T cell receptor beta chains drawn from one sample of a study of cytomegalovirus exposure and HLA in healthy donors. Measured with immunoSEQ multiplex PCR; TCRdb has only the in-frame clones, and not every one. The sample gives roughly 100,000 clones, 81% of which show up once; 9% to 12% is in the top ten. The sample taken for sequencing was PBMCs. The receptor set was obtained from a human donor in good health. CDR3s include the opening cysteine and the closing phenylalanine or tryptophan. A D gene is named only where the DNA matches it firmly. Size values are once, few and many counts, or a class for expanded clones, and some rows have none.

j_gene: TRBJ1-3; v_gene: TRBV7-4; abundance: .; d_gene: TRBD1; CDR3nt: TGTGCCAGCAGCTACCTCCGGGGACAGCGCTCTGGAAACACCATATATTTT; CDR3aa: CASSYLRGQRSGNTIYF
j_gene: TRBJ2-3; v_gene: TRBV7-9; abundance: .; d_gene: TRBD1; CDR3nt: TGTGCCGTCCCCCCCGGACAGGGGACAGATACGCAGTATTTT; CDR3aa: CAVPPGQGTDTQYF
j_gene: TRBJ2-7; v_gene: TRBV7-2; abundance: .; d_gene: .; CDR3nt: TGTGCCAGCAGCTTAGTTAGCACAGGGACTATCCAATACGAGCAGTACTTC; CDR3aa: CASSLVSTGTIQYEQYF
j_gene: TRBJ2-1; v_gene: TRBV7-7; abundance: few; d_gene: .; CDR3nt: TGTGCCAGCAGCCTCCAGGGGTGGGATGAGCAGTTCTTC; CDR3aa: CASSLQGWDEQFF
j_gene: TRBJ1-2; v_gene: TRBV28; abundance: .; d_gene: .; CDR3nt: TGTGCCAGCCACCGAGTTGGCTACACCTTC; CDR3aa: CASHRVGYTF
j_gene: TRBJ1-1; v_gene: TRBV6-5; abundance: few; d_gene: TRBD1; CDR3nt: TGTGCCAGCAGGGCGACAGGGGACATTGAAGCTTTCTTT; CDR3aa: CASRATGDIEAFF
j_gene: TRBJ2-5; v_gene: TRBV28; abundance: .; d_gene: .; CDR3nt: TGTGCCAGCAGTTCCGCTTCGGCAGGCGAAGAGACCCAGTACTTC; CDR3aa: CASSSASAGEETQYF
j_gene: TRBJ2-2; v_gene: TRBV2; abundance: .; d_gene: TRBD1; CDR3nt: TGTGCCAGCAGTGATCAGGGGGCCGCCGGGGAGCTGTTTTTT; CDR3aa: CASSDQGAAGELFF
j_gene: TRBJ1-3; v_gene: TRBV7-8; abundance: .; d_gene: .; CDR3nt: TGTGCCAGCAGCACGGGGATGCCCTCTGGAAACACCATATATTTT; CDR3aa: CASSTGMPSGNTIYF
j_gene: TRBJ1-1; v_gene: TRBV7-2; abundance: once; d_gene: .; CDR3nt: TGTGCCAGCAGCCGAGAGCAGGGTGGATCTTTCTTT; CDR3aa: CASSREQGGSFF
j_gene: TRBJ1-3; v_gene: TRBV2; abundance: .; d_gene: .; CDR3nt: TGTGCCAGCATCCCCACGTTGAGCTCTGGAAACACCATATATTTT; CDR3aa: CASIPTLSSGNTIYF
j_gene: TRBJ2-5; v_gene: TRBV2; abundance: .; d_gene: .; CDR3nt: TGTGCCAGCAGTGACAGGACCCAGTACTTC; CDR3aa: CASSDRTQYF
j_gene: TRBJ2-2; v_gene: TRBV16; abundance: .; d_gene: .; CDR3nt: TGTGCCAGCAGCCAATCAGCAGGGAACACCGGGGAGCTGTTTTTT; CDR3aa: CASSQSAGNTGELFF
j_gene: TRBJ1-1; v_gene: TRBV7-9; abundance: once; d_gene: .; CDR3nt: TGTGCCAGCAGCTCCCCAGGGAGGGCTGAAGCTTTCTTT; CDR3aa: CASSSPGRAEAFF
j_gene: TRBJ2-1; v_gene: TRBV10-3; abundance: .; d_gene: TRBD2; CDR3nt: TGTGCCATCAGTGAGTCGAGGCTAGCGGGGGCTGAGCAGTTCTTC; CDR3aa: CAISESRLAGAEQFF
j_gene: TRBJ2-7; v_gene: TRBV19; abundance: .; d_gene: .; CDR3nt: TGTGCCAGTAGCTGGACTGGAAGCTCCTACGAGCAGTACTTC; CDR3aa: CASSWTGSSYEQYF
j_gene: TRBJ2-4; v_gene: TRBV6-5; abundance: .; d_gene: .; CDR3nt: TGTGCCAGCGCCCAGGGTCCCGCCAAAAACATTCAGTACTTC; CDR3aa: CASAQGPAKNIQYF
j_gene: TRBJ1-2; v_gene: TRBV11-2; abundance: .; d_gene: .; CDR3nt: TGTGCCAGCAGAATGACAGGTGACTATGGCTACACCTTC; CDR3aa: CASRMTGDYGYTF
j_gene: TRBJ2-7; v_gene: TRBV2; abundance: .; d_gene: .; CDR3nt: TGTGCCAGCAGCGCGGGACAGCTCTCCTACGAGCAGTACTTC; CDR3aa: CASSAGQLSYEQYF
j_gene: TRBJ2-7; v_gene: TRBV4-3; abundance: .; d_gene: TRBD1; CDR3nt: TGCGCCAGCAGCCAAGACAGGGGGCTAGGAGAGCAGTACTTC; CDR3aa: CASSQDRGLGEQYF
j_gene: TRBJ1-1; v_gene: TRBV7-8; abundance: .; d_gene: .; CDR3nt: TGTGCCAGCAGGCCCGGACAGTCCACCACTGAAGCTTTCTTT; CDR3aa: CASRPGQSTTEAFF
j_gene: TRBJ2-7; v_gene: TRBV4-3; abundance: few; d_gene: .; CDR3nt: TGCGCCAGCAGCCAAGATATAGAGACCTACGAGCAGTACTTC; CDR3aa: CASSQDIETYEQYF